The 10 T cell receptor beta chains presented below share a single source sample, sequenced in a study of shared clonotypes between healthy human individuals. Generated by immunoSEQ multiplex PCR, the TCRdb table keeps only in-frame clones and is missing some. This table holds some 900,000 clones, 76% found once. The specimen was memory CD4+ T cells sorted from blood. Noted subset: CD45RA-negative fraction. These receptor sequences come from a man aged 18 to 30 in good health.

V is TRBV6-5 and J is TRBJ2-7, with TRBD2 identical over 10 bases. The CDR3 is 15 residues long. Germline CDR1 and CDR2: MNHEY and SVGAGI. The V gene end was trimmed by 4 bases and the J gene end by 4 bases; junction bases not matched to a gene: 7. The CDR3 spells CASSLSLAGLYEQYF. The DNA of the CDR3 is TGTGCCAGCAGTTTGTCACTAGCGGGACTTTACGAGCAGTACTTC.

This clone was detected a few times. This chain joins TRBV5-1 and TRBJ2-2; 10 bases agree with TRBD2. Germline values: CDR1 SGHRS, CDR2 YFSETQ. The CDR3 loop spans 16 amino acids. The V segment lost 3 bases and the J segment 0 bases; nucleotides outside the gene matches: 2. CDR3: CASSYGTSANTGELFF. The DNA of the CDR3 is TGCGCCAGCAGCTATGGGACTAGCGCGAACACCGGGGAGCTGTTTTTT.

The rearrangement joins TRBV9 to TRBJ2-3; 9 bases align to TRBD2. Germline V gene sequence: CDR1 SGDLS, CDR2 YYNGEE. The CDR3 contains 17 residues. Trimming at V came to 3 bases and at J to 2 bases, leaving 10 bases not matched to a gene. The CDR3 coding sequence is TGTGCCAGCAGCGAGCTGGCTAGCGGGGACATCACAGATACGCAGTATTTT. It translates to CASSELASGDITDTQYF. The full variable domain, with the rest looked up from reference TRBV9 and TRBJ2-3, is DSGVTQTPKHLITATGQRVTLRCSPRSGDLSVYWYQQSLDQGLQFLIQYYNGEERAKGNILERFSAQQFPDLHSELNLSSLELGDSALYFCASSELASGDITDTQYFGPGTRLTVL.

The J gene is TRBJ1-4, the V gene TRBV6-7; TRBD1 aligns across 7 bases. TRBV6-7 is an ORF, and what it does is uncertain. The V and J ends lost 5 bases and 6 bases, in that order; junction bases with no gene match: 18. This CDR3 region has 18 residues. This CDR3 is CASSHDRDPPARDEKLFF. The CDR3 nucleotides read TGTGCCAGCAGTCACGACAGGGATCCCCCCGCGAGAGATGAAAAACTGTTTTTT.

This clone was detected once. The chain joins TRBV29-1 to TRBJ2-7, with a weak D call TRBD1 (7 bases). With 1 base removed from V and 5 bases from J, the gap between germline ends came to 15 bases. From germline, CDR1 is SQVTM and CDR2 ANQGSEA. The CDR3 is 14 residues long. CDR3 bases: TGCAGCGTTGAAGTGAGGGGGCGGGATAACGAGCAGTACTTC. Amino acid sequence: CSVEVRGRDNEQYF.

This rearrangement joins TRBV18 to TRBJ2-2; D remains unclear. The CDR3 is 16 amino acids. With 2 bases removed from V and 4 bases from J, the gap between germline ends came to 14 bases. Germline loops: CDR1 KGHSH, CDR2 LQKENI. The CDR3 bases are TGTGCCAGCTCACCATTAGTTATATCTTCCACCGGGGAGCTGTTTTTT. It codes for CASSPLVISSTGELFF.

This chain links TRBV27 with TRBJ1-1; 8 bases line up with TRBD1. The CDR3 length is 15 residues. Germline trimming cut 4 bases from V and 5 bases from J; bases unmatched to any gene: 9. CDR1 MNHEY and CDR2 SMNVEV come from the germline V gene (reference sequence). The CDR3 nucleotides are TGTGCCAGCAGTTCCCCACAGGGGGTAAAGACTGAAGCTTTCTTT. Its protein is CASSSPQGVKTEAFF.

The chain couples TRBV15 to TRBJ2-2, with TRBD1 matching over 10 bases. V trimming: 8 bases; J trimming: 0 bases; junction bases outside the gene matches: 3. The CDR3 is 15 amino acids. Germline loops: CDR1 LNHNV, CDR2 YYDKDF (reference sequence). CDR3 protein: CATRGTGANTGELFF. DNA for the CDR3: TGTGCCACCCGCGGGACAGGGGCGAACACCGGGGAGCTGTTTTTT.

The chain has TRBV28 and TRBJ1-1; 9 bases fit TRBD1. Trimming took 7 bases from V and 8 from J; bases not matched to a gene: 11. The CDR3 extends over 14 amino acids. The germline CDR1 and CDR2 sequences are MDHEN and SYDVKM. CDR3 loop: CASITGGGLLEAFF. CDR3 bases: TGTGCCAGCATTACAGGGGGCGGGCTCCTGGAAGCTTTCTTT. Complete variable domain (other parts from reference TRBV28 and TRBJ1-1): DVKVTQSSRYLVKRTGEKVFLECVQDMDHENMFWYRQDPGLGLRLIYFSYDVKMKEKGDIPEGYSVSREKKERFSLILESASTNQTSMYLCASITGGGLLEAFFGQGTRLTVV.

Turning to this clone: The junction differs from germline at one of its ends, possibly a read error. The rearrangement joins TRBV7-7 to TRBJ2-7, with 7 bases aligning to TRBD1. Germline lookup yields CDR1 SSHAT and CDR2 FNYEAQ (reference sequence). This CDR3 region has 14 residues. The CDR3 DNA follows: TGTGCTAGCAGCTTGAGACAGGGCGCCTACGAGCAGTACTTC. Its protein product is CASSLRQGAYEQYF.